The 6 T cell receptor beta chains presented below share a single source sample, sequenced in a study of T cell changes during pregnancy in multiple sclerosis. Assay: immunoSEQ multiplex PCR; the TCRdb copy retains only in-frame clones and omits some. The sample holds 20,000 or so clones; 86% are singletons and the top ten take 5.5% to 7.5%. Here the sequenced sample was CD8+ T cells from peripheral blood mononuclear cells, taken in the third trimester of pregnancy. These TCRs come from a female donor in good health, enrolled as a control in a pregnancy study.

This chain uses TRBV5-1 with TRBJ2-1; possible D gene TRBD1, 5 bases. This CDR3 region has 12 residues. V dropped 0 bases and J dropped 7 bases, with 5 bases sitting between them. Germline lookup yields CDR1 SGHRS and CDR2 YFSETQ. The CDR3 DNA reads TGCGCCAGCAGCTTGGAGGGGAATGAGCAGTTCTTC. This encodes CASSLEGNEQFF.

The chain combines TRBV13 with TRBJ2-7, with TRBD2 identical over 9 bases. The CDR3 spans 15 residues. Germline V lookup: CDR1 PRHDT, CDR2 FYEKMQ (reference sequence). Trimming took 5 bases from V and 5 from J; bases not matched to a gene: 10. CDR3 sequence reads: CASSLGRGGAHEQYF. CDR3 nucleotide sequence: TGTGCCAGCAGCCTTGGGCGCGGGGGGGCCCACGAGCAGTACTTC.

The rearrangement links TRBV9 to TRBJ2-3, with a tentative D call TRBD1 (5 bases). Germline CDR1 and CDR2: SGDLS and YYNGEE. V shed 2 bases and J shed 4 bases, with 11 bases lying between them. The CDR3 is 14 residues long. The CDR3 bases are TGTGCCAGCAGCGTGGGCAGGGCTGCAGATACGCAGTATTTT. Its translation is CASSVGRAADTQYF.

The chain recombines TRBV29-1 with TRBJ1-2; 7 bases are a match to TRBD1. V was pared by 6 bases and J by 2 bases, with 3 bases of the junction left unmatched. CDR1 and CDR2 (germline): SQVTM, ANQGSEA. The CDR3 is made up of 12 amino acids. CDR3 nucleotides: TGCAGCGTAGAACAGGGGAACTATGGCTACACCTTC. Translating it yields CSVEQGNYGYTF.

The V gene is TRBV4-3, the J gene TRBJ1-1, with D maybe TRBD1 (6 bases). CDR1 LGHNA and CDR2 YSLEER come from the germline V gene. V was pared by 0 bases and J by 4 bases, with 9 bases between. CDR3 length equals 14 residues. CDR3 amino acids: CASSQEGGGTEAFF. The CDR3 DNA follows: TGCGCCAGCAGCCAAGAGGGAGGGGGCACTGAAGCTTTCTTT.

The J gene is TRBJ2-1, the V gene TRBV27, with 7 bases matching TRBD2. The CDR3 consists of 16 residues. CDR1 is MNHEY, CDR2 SMNVEV, per germline (reference sequence). The J segment lost 0 bases and the V segment lost 6 bases, leaving 8 bases of the junction unmatched. Here the CDR3 DNA reads TGTGCCAGCAGCCCCTGGGGGGGTACCTCCTACAATGAGCAGTTCTTC. It specifies CASSPWGGTSYNEQFF.